Below are 15 T cell receptor delta chains sequenced from a single sample in a study of γδ T cells in repeated Plasmodium falciparum infection. Flow sorting of PBMC yielded separate Vgamma9/Vdelta2+ and Vdelta2-negative gammadelta T cell populations for bulk repertoire analysis. TCRdb re-called clones from the multiplex PCR reads using CATT. The sample holds tens of thousands of delta-chain clones, approximately 0.92% seen once. Material for sequencing was gamma-delta T cells from blood. These receptors all come from a pool of human donors (malaria-infected and uninfected, not separated).

Many counts were recorded for this clone. A far larger clone is off by one base, so a read error is likely. This sample also contains other DNA sequences that code for the same CDR3. DNA for the CDR3: TGCGCCTGTGACACCGTTCGGGGGGATACGCACCGGAGGCCTTCGTACACCGATAAACTCATCTTT. This encodes CACDTVRGDTHRRPSYTDKLIF. The chain couples TRDV2 to TRDJ1; the match to TRDD3 covers 10 bases. The J gene, left out of TCRdb, was set here by checking the DNA against germline. The CDR3 extends over 22 amino acids. Germline V gives CDR1 GEAIGNYY, CDR2 EKD.

At least ten counts were recorded for this clone. Other DNA sequences in this specimen translate into the identical CDR3. V usage is TRDV1 and J usage is TRDJ1; TRDD3 agrees at 10 bases. Germline assignment: CDR1 TSWWSYY and CDR2 QGS. The CDR3 spans 13 residues. The CDR3 DNA reads TGTTCTGGGGGATATGAAGGAACTTATAAACTCATCTTT. As protein: CSGGYEGTYKLIF.

This clone was seen a few times. The translation of this DNA and the TCRdb protein of a much larger clone differ at residue 18, probably owing to a read error; the protein shown here is translated from the DNA. No J gene was called, and the V gene is TRDV1; the table's D call, TRDD3, was not checked against the DNA. Per germline, CDR1 TSWWSYY and CDR2 QGS. The CDR3 covers 20 residues. This chain's CDR3 is CALGDQFPAWGIHYTDKPIF. CDR3 nucleotides: TGTGCTCTTGGGGACCAGTTTCCTGCGTGGGGGATACATTACACCGATAAACCCATCTTT.

Concerning this clone itself: TCRdb has a much larger clone's protein, which differs at residue 19 from the translation of this DNA, likely because of a read error; what is shown is the protein translated from the DNA. The chain recombines TRDV1 with TRDJ1, with 7 bases aligning to TRDD3. The CDR3 is 25 amino acids. Germline CDR1 reads TSWWSYY; CDR2 reads QGS. Trimming at V came to 3 bases and at J to 1 base, leaving 35 bases not matched to a gene. CDR3 sequence reads: CALGDGLHKFGGPPVPFLCTDKLIF. DNA for the CDR3: TGTGCTCTTGGGGATGGCCTTCATAAATTTGGGGGACCCCCCGTCCCATTCTTGTGCACCGATAAACTCATCTTT.

With regard to this clone: The TCRdb protein, from a much larger clone, departs from this DNA's translation at residue 13, likely by read error; the protein shown derives from the DNA. The V call is TRDV2, the J call TRDJ1, with 12 bases that match TRDD3. Since TCRdb gives no J gene, matching the DNA to germline was used here to assign it. The CDR3 covers 17 residues. Germline V gives CDR1 GEAIGNYY, CDR2 EKD. CDR3 sequence: CACDTVGLGDTTGKLIF. CDR3 in DNA: TGTGCCTGTGACACCGTAGGACTGGGGGATACAACCGGTAAACTCATCTTT.

A few counts support this clone. Given a far larger clone just one base away, this is likely a sequencing read error. Distinct nucleotide sequences in the sample also encode this CDR3. CDR3 nucleotides: TGTGCCTGTGACGCATTACTGGGGGATACTACGGGCACCGACAAACTCATCTTT. It encodes CACDALLGDTTGTDKLIF. J is TRDJ1 and V is TRDV2; 12 nucleotides align to TRDD3. Germline V gene lookup returns CDR1 GEAIGNYY and CDR2 EKD. This CDR3 comprises 18 residues.

This clone is labeled as medium-sized. Different DNA sequences within this sample yield the same CDR3. V usage is TRDV2 and J usage is TRDJ3; 10 bases align to TRDD3. Unmatched junction bases numbered 1, after V lost 0 bases and J lost 0 bases. Germline values: CDR1 GEAIGNYY, CDR2 EKD. The CDR3 has 18 amino acids. The CDR3 nucleotides read TGTGCCTGTGACACCGCTGGGGGATACTCCTGGGACACCCGACAGATGTTTTTC. It yields the protein CACDTAGGYSWDTRQMFF.

This clone was found a few times. TCRdb records a much larger clone's protein for this DNA, with a difference at residue 14 that likely arises from a read error; the protein given is the translation of the DNA. V usage is TRDV1 and J usage is TRDJ1; 9 bases are shared with TRDD3. Germline V lookup: CDR1 TSWWSYY, CDR2 QGS. The V gene end was trimmed by 2 bases and the J gene end by 4 bases; junction bases not matched to a gene: 17. The CDR3 is 19 residues long. CDR3 in amino acids: CALGEKRKGYWGNSDKLIF. The CDR3 bases are TGTGCTCTTGGGGAAAAAAGGAAAGGTTACTGGGGGAACAGCGATAAACTCATCTTT.

This clone has at least ten counts. Other DNA sequences in the same sample also yield this CDR3. The CDR3 here is CALGDLSYGRGTPSRTAQLFF. DNA for the CDR3: TGTGCTCTTGGGGATCTTTCCTACGGAAGGGGGACACCTTCGCGGACAGCACAACTCTTCTTT. The chain employs TRDV1 and TRDJ2; maybe TRDD2 (7 bases). Germline-derived CDR1 and CDR2 are TSWWSYY and QGS. This CDR3 spans 21 amino acids. V shed 3 bases and J shed 4 bases, with 30 bases lying between them.

The sample holds a few counts of this clone. The protein recorded in TCRdb matches a much larger clone and deviates from this DNA's translation at residue 9, suggesting a read error; the protein here is obtained by translating the DNA. The DNA for the CDR3 is TGTGCTCTTGGGGACCGCGACTGGTGGATACCCAGAAACACCGATAAACTCATCTTT. Protein product: CALGDRDWWIPRNTDKLIF. The chain uses TRDV1 and TRDJ1, with a tentative D call TRDD3 (6 bases). The V gene lost 3 bases and the J gene lost 0 bases, with 23 bases spanning the gap. The CDR3 consists of 19 residues. Looked up from germline, CDR1 is TSWWSYY and CDR2 is QGS.

This clone appeared many times. This sequence is one base from a far larger clone and is likely a read error. Other DNA sequences in this specimen translate into the identical CDR3. The chain employs TRDV2 and TRDJ1, with D unresolved. This CDR3 comprises 15 residues. CDR1 GEAIGNYY and CDR2 EKD come from the germline V gene. The DNA of the CDR3 is TGCGCCTGTGACACCGTAGTACCAGACACCGATAAACTCATCTTT. Encoded protein: CACDTVVPDTDKLIF.

Note on this clone: The TCRdb protein comes from a much larger clone and disagrees with this DNA's translation at residue 17, likely due to a read error; the protein given here is derived from the DNA. The chain uses TRDV2 and TRDJ3, with 9 bases matching TRDD3. Here the J gene came from matching the DNA to germline, since TCRdb omits it. Germline trimming cut 1 base from V and 14 bases from J; bases unmatched to any gene: 41. Germline lookup yields CDR1 GEAIGNYY and CDR2 EKD. The length of the CDR3 is 26 residues. This CDR3 is CACDTKGPDRISGIRALCTQHGQMFF. DNA for the CDR3: TGTGCCTGTGACACGAAAGGGCCGGACCGAATATCGGGGATACGCGCGCTTTGTACCCAGCATGGACAGATGTTTTTC.

There are a few counts of this clone. This likely came from a read error, as a far larger clone is one base away. Other DNA sequences within the sample encode an identical CDR3. The chain is built from TRDV1 and TRDJ1; the match to TRDD3 covers 8 bases. Germline V CDR1 and CDR2: TSWWSYY, QGS. This CDR3 comprises 12 residues. The CDR3 here is CALFELTGGLIF. The DNA of the CDR3 is TGCGCTCTCTTTGAGCTTACTGGGGGTCTCATCTTT.

Worth noting for this clone: This probably arose from a read error, given a far larger clone one base away. Distinct nucleotide sequences in the sample also encode this CDR3. The rearrangement links TRDV1 to TRDJ1, with 9 bases identical to TRDD3. Assignment of the J gene here rests on matching the DNA to germline, because TCRdb gives none. The length of the CDR3 is 19 residues. V lost 6 bases, J lost 1 base, and 18 bases stayed unmatched. From germline, CDR1 is TSWWSYY and CDR2 QGS. The CDR3 nucleotides read TGTGCTCTTGGAGAATTCGGCATTTTCTGGGGGATCTTCACCGATAAACTCATCTTT. The encoded protein is CALGEFGIFWGIFTDKLIF.

As for this clone: The protein TCRdb lists belongs to a much larger clone and differs from this DNA's translation at residue 7, which points to a read error; the protein shown is made from the DNA. The V call is TRDV2, the J call TRDJ1; D gene ambiguous. No J segment appears in TCRdb, so it was assigned here by matching the sequence to germline. The CDR3 extends over 16 amino acids. Trimming took off 3 bases at V and 0 bases at J, with 16 bases between the two ends. Germline loops: CDR1 GEAIGNYY, CDR2 EKD. The CDR3 DNA is TGTGCCTGTGACGCTCTACATACCTTGTACACCGATAAACTCATCTTT. Protein product: CACDALHTLYTDKLIF.